These 15 T cell receptor beta chains were all obtained from the same sample, sequenced in a study of OX40 agonist ivuxolimab in advanced cancers. The assay was immunoSEQ multiplex PCR, and TCRdb's table has in-frame clones only and misses some. The sample yields around 60,000 clones, around nine tenths seen once. The sequences come from CD4+ or CD8+ T cells sorted from blood, collected in a trial of the OX40 agonist ivuxolimab. The receptors stem from an adult with an advanced solid tumor such as melanoma, head and neck, liver or kidney cancer.

This clone was observed a single time. The V call is TRBV6-1, the J call TRBJ1-1; D gene uncertain. The V gene's germline CDR1 is MNHNS and CDR2 SASEGT. The CDR3 spans 13 residues. V was clipped by 5 bases and J by 1 base, with 8 bases between them. CDR3 nucleotides: TGTGCCAGCAGTACGGACGGGAACACTGAAGCTTTCTTT. Translating gives CASSTDGNTEAFF.

This clone appeared a single time. This chain connects TRBV11-3 to TRBJ1-1; possible D gene TRBD1, 5 bases. The CDR3 consists of 12 residues. Germline values: CDR1 SGHNT, CDR2 YENEEA. The ends were cut back, 5 bases at V and 8 bases at J, with 12 bases in the middle. This CDR3 is CASSTRDWEAFF. The CDR3 DNA is TGTGCCAGCAGCACCCGGGACTGGGAAGCTTTCTTT. Full variable domain (rest looked up from reference TRBV11-3 and TRBJ1-1): EAGVVQSPRYKIIEKKQPVAFWCNPISGHNTLYWYLQNLGQGPELLIRYENEEAVDDSQLPKDRFSAERLKGVDSTLKIQPAELGDSAVYLCASSTRDWEAFFGQGTRLTVV.

The V call is TRBV7-8, the J call TRBJ2-2; the match to TRBD1 covers 8 bases. This CDR3 has 14 residues. V trimming: 4 bases; J trimming: 5 bases; junction bases outside the gene matches: 3. Germline V gene lookup returns CDR1 SGHVS and CDR2 FQNEAQ. The DNA of the CDR3 is TGTGCCAGCAGCTCGGACAGGGATACCGGGGAGCTGTTTTTT. This gives the protein CASSSDRDTGELFF.

This clone showed up just once. The chain uses TRBV12-5 and TRBJ2-1; 7 bases map to TRBD2. Per the germline V gene, CDR1 is LGHNT and CDR2 is FRNRAP. CDR3 size: 17 residues. Losses at the gene ends were 4 bases for V and 6 bases for J; bases not matched to a gene: 15. The CDR3, as DNA: TGTGCTAGTGGTTACCGCCTCTGGACTAGTCAAGGCAATGAGCAGTTCTTC. Translation gives CASGYRLWTSQGNEQFF.

The rearrangement joins TRBV6-1 to TRBJ2-1, with TRBD2 matching over 10 bases. V shed 5 bases and J 9 bases; nucleotides not matched to a gene: 7. Germline assignment: CDR1 MNHNS and CDR2 SASEGT. CDR3 length: 14 amino acids. The CDR3 bases are TGTGCCAGCAGTCTCGGACTAGCGGCGGGTGAGCAGTTCTTC. Its protein is CASSLGLAAGEQFF.

This chain uses TRBV4-1 with TRBJ2-1; the match to TRBD2 covers 7 bases. CDR3 length: 17 residues. Germline V gives CDR1 MGHRA, CDR2 YSYEKL. With 2 bases clipped from V and 4 bases from J, the junction kept 11 bases outside the gene matches. This chain's CDR3 is CASSQRLLAGAYNEQFF. DNA for the CDR3: TGCGCCAGCAGCCAACGTCTTCTGGCGGGAGCTTACAATGAGCAGTTCTTC.

The rearrangement uses TRBV29-1 and TRBJ2-3; 12 bases are a match to TRBD2. The V segment lost 6 bases and the J segment 2 bases; nucleotides outside the gene matches: 3. CDR1 SQVTM and CDR2 ANQGSEA come from the germline V gene. This CDR3 region has 14 residues. The CDR3 loop reads CSVRTSGNTDTQYF. The CDR3 bases are TGCAGCGTCCGGACTAGCGGGAACACAGATACGCAGTATTTT.

V is TRBV2 and J is TRBJ2-1, with TRBD2 matching 10 bases. J gave up 4 bases and V 4 bases, and 4 bases lay outside the gene matches. This CDR3 is built from 15 residues. Germline V gene lookup returns CDR1 SNHLY and CDR2 FYNNEI. The CDR3 coding sequence is TGTGCCAGCAGTGGTCTAGCGGGGGCGTACAATGAGCAGTTCTTC. This translates into CASSGLAGAYNEQFF.

The CDR3 DNA is TGTGCCAGCAGCCACCGGATCTCGACCGGGGAGCTGTTTTTT. It is translated as CASSHRISTGELFF. The rearrangement links TRBV11-1 to TRBJ2-2; D is unclear. Germline V gene lookup returns CDR1 SGHAT and CDR2 FQDESV (reference sequence). Deletions cut 5 bases from V and 5 bases from J, with 12 bases between. The CDR3 length is 14 residues. Using reference TRBV11-1 and TRBJ2-2 for the parts outside the CDR3, the full variable domain is EAEVAQSPRYKITEKSQAVAFWCDPISGHATLYWYRQILGQGPELLVQFQDESVVDDSQLPKDRFSAERLKGVDSTLKIQPAELGDSAMYLCASSHRISTGELFFGEGSRLTVL.

CDR3 region: CASSLDQAGDNEQFF. As DNA, the CDR3 is TGTGCCAGCAGCTTAGATCAAGCGGGGGACAATGAGCAGTTCTTC. The chain couples TRBV7-9 to TRBJ2-1; 8 nucleotides match TRBD2. Germline trimming cut 1 base from V and 5 bases from J; bases unmatched to any gene: 4. The germline gives CDR1 SEHNR, CDR2 FQNEAQ (reference sequence). This CDR3 has 15 residues.

The rearrangement uses TRBV30 and TRBJ2-1, with D perhaps matching TRBD2 (5 bases). The CDR3 loop spans 16 amino acids. From germline, CDR1 is GTSNPN and CDR2 SVGIG (reference sequence). V lost 7 bases and J 4 bases, leaving 23 bases between the germline ends. The CDR3 DNA sequence: TGTGCCTCCACTGGACGACCGGGATCGGGGTACAATGAGCAGTTCTTC. Protein: CASTGRPGSGYNEQFF.

The chain combines TRBV7-8 with TRBJ2-7; D gene ambiguous. V lost 7 bases to trimming and J lost 6 bases, with 16 bases between them. This CDR3 spans 13 amino acids. Germline V gene sequence: CDR1 SGHVS, CDR2 FQNEAQ. Here the CDR3 DNA reads TGTGCCAGCACCTCTACCACGGGTTTCGAGCAGTACTTC. This translates into CASTSTTGFEQYF.

The chain joins TRBV10-2 to TRBJ2-7, with D maybe TRBD2 (6 bases). CDR1 and CDR2 from the germline V gene are WSHSY and SAAADI. V lost 0 bases, J lost 4 bases, and 13 bases lay in between. This CDR3 is built from 15 residues. The CDR3 coding sequence is TGCGCCAGCAGTGAGTCTGGGACTGGGCGTTACGAGCAGTACTTC. Translation gives CASSESGTGRYEQYF.

The chain recombines TRBV4-1 with TRBJ2-1, with 9 bases identical to TRBD2. The CDR3 length is 19 residues. Germline lookup yields CDR1 MGHRA and CDR2 YSYEKL. V shed 0 bases, J shed 4 bases, and the junction held 13 bases outside the gene matches. CDR3 DNA: TGCGCCAGCAGCCAAGACGCTCGATTCGGTCTAGCGGGGTACAATGAGCAGTTCTTC. It translates to CASSQDARFGLAGYNEQFF.

V and J are TRBV7-9 and TRBJ2-3; D not certain. V lost 2 bases to trimming and J lost 6 bases, with 12 bases between them. The germline V gene encodes CDR1 SEHNR and CDR2 FQNEAQ (reference sequence). This CDR3 is built from 14 residues. For the CDR3, the DNA is TGTGCCAGCAGCTTACCCTGGGGTGGGGATACGCAGTATTTT. This translates into CASSLPWGGDTQYF.